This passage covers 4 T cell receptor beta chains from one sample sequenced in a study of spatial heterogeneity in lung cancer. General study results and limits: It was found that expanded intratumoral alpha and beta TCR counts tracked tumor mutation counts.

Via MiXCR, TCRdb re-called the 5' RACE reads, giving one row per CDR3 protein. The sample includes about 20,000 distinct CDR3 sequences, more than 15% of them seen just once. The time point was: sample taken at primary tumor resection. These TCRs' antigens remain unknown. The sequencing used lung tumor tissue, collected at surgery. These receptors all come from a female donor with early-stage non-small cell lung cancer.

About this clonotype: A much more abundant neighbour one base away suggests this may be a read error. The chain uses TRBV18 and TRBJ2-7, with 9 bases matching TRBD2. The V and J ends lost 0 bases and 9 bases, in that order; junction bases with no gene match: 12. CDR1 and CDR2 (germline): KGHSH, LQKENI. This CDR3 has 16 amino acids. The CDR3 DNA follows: TGTGCCAGCTCACCACCCAGGGCTAGCGGGAAGCGAGGGCAGTACTTC. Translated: CASSPPRASGKRGQYF.

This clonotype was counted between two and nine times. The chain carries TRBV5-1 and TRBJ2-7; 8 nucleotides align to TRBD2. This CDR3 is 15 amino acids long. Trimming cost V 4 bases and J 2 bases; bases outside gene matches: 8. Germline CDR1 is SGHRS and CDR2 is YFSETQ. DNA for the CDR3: TGCGCCAGCAGCCTCGACAGCGGGGGCCCCTACGAGCAGTACTTC. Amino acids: CASSLDSGGPYEQYF.

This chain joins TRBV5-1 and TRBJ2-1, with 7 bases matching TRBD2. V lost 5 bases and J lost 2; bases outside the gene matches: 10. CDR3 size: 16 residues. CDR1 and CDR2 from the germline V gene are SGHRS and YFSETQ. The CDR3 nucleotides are TGCGCCAGCAGGGGAGGGATGTCAGTTACCTACAATGAGCAGTTCTTC. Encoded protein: CASRGGMSVTYNEQFF. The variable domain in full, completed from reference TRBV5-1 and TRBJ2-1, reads KAGVTQTPRYLIKTRGQQVTLSCSPISGHRSVSWYQQTPGQGLQFLFEYFSETQRNKGNFPGRFSGRQFSNSRSEMNVSTLELGDSALYLCASRGGMSVTYNEQFFGPGTRLTVL.

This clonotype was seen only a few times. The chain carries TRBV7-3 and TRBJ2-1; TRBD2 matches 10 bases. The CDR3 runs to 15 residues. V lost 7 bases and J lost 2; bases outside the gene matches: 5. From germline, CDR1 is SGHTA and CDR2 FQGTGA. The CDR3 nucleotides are TGTGCCAGCACCCCCCTAGCGGGGGCCTACAATGAGCAGTTCTTC. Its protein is CASTPLAGAYNEQFF.